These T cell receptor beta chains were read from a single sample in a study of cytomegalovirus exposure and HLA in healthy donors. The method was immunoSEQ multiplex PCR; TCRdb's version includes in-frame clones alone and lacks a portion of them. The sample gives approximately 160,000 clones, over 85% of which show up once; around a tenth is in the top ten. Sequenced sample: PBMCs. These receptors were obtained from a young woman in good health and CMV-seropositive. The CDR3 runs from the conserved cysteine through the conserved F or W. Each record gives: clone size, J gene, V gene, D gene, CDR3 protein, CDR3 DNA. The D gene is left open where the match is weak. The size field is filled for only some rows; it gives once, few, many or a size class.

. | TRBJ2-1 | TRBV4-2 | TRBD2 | CASSQTRTSGSYEQFF | TGTGCCAGCAGCCAAACTAGGACTAGCGGGAGTTATGAGCAGTTCTTC
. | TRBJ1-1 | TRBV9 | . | CASSPSRSGTEAFF | TGTGCCAGCAGCCCCTCGAGATCGGGCACTGAAGCTTTCTTT
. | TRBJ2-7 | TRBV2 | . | CASIVQDEQYF | TGTGCCAGCATTGTCCAGGACGAGCAGTACTTC
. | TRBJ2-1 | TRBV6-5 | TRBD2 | CASRLAGGSYNEQFF | TGTGCCAGCAGACTAGCGGGAGGCTCCTACAATGAGCAGTTCTTC
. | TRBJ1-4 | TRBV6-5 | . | CASSQGSGEKLFF | TGTGCCAGCAGTCAGGGATCCGGAGAAAAACTGTTTTTT
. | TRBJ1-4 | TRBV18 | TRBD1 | CASSPGQGGNEKLFF | TGTGCCAGCTCACCCGGACAGGGCGGTAATGAAAAACTGTTTTTT
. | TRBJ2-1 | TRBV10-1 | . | CASSLQQGNEQFF | TGCGCCAGCAGCCTGCAACAGGGCAATGAGCAGTTCTTC
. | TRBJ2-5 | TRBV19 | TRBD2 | CASSIKRDWATQYF | TGTGCCAGTAGTATAAAGCGGGACTGGGCCACCCAGTACTTC
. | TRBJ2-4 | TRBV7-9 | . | CASTSSGPDQYF | TGTGCCAGCACTAGTAGCGGACCAGATCAGTACTTC
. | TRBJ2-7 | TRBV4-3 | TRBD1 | CASSQDYRQGGEQYF | TGCGCCAGCAGCCAAGATTACAGACAGGGTGGCGAGCAGTACTTC
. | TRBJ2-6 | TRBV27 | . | CASSGLSGANVLTF | TGTGCCAGCAGTGGGCTTTCTGGGGCCAACGTCCTGACTTTC
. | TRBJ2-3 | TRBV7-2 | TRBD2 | CASSLVAGGYDTQYF | TGTGCCAGCAGCTTAGTAGCGGGAGGATATGATACGCAGTATTTT
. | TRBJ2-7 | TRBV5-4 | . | CASSPRENPYEQYF | TGTGCCAGCTCACCCCGGGAGAATCCCTACGAGCAGTACTTC
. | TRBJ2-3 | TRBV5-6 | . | CASSADLGTDTQYF | TGTGCCAGCAGCGCCGACTTAGGCACAGATACGCAGTATTTT
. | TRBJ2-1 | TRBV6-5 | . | CASRRTSTINEQFF | TGTGCCAGCAGGAGGACTTCTACAATCAATGAGCAGTTCTTC
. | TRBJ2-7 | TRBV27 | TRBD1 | CASSLSPTGGVDEQYF | TGTGCCAGCAGTTTATCGCCGACAGGGGGCGTAGACGAGCAGTACTTC
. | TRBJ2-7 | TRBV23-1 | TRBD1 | CASSERLSTGTGGREVGDEQYF | TGCGCCAGCAGTGAACGCCTGAGCACCGGGACAGGGGGCCGTGAAGTGGGCGACGAGCAGTACTTC
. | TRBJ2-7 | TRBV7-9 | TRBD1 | CASSSPGGSYEQYF | TGTGCCAGCAGCTCCCCAGGGGGTTCCTACGAGCAGTACTTC
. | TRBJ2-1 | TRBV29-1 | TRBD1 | CSAGTGKNEQFF | TGCAGCGCCGGGACAGGGAAAAATGAGCAGTTCTTC
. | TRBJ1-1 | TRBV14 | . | CASSHRGTLYYTEAFF | TGTGCCAGCAGCCACCGGGGGACCCTGTACTACACTGAAGCTTTCTTT
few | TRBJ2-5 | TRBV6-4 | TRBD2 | CASSETTGGQETQYF | TGTGCCAGCAGTGAAACAACGGGAGGGCAAGAGACCCAGTACTTC
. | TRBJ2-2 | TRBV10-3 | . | CAARENMNTGELFF | TGTGCCGCAAGGGAGAACATGAACACCGGGGAGCTGTTTTTT
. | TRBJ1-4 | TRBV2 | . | CASGEEADEKLFF | TGTGCCAGCGGGGAGGAAGCAGATGAAAAACTGTTTTTT
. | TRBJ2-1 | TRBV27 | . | CASSFSGNEQFF | TGTGCCAGCAGTTTTAGTGGCAATGAGCAGTTCTTC
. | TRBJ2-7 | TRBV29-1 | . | CSVGRTPLDEQYF | TGCAGCGTTGGCCGGACACCCCTCGACGAGCAGTACTTC
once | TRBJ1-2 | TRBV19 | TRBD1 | CASSRTGQGSGYTF | TGTGCCAGTAGCCGGACGGGACAGGGTTCTGGCTACACCTTC
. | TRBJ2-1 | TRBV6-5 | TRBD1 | CASSSWDRSTLSEQFF | TGTGCCAGCAGTTCTTGGGACAGATCGACTCTGAGCGAGCAGTTCTTC
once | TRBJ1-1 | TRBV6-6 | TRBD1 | CASTRRDSPLRTEAFF | TGTGCCAGCACTCGGAGGGACAGCCCGTTAAGGACTGAAGCTTTCTTT
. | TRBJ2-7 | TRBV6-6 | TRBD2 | CASSYWEGEQYF | TGTGCCAGCAGTTACTGGGAGGGGGAGCAGTACTTC
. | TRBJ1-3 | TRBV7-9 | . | CASSLGGNSGNTIYF | TGTGCCAGCAGCTTAGGCGGAAACTCTGGAAACACCATATATTTT
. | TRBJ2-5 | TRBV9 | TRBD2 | CASSVVGLAGGFGETQYF | TGTGCCAGCAGCGTAGTAGGACTAGCGGGAGGTTTTGGAGAGACCCAGTACTTC
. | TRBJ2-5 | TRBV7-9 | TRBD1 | CASSLRKTGDLQYF | TGTGCCAGCAGTCTACGGAAGACAGGGGATCTACAGTACTTC
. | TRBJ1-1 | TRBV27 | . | CASSLPGIGTEAFF | TGTGCCAGCAGTTTACCAGGGATTGGCACTGAAGCTTTCTTT
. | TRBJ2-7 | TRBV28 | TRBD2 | CASSGGGVPTNEQYF | TGTGCCAGCAGTGGGGGAGGGGTCCCGACTAACGAGCAGTACTTC
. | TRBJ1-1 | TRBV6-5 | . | CASSPTANTEAFF | TGTGCCAGCAGTCCCACAGCGAACACTGAAGCTTTCTTT
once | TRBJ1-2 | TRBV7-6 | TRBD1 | CASSFDRVGGYTF | TGTGCCAGCAGCTTTGACAGGGTTGGTGGCTACACCTTC
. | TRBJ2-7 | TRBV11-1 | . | CASSVEGGGTYEQYF | TGTGCCAGCAGCGTTGAGGGCGGAGGTACCTACGAGCAGTACTTC
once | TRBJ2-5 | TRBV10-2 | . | CASSDVGHQETQYF | TGCGCCAGCAGTGACGTGGGGCACCAAGAGACCCAGTACTTC
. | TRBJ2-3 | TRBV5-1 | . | CASSMTVFTDTQYF | TGCGCCAGCAGCATGACAGTTTTCACAGATACGCAGTATTTT